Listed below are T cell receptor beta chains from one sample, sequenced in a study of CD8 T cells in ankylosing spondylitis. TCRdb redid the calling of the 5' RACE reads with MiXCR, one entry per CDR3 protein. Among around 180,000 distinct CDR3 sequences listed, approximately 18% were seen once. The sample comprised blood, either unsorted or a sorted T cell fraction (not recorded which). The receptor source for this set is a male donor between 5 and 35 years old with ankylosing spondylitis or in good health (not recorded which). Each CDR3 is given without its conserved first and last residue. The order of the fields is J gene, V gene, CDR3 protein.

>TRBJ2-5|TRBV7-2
ASSLVPGTSGLGTQY
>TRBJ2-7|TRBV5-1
ASSLDATGPSYEQY
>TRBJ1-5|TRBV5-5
ASSLEGAQNQPQH
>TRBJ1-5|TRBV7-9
ASSRAGAHQPQH
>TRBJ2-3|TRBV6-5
ASTTGYGTQY
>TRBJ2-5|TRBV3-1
ASSQVLQGQSVPRTQETQY
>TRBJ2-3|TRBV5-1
ASFLKPQGDTQY
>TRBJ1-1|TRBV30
ALRGLGQGHEAF
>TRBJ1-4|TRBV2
ASSESGGVEKLF
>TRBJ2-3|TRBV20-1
SASSLAGVYTQY
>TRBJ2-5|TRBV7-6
ASRGREETQY
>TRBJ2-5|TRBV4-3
ASSQESAGGGETQY
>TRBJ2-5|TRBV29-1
SVSGGLETQY
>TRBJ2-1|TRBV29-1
SVEGESGANYNEQF
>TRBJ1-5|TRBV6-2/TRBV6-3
ASRETGGIRQPQH
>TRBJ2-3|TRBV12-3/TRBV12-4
ASRTSGGSTDTQY
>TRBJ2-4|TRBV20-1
SARASGRGNIQY
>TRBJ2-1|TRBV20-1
SARQLGLAGGEQF
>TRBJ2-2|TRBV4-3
ASSQDRLAGVAGELF
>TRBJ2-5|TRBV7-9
ASGPDREQETQY
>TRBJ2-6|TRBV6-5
ASSPSYSGANVLT
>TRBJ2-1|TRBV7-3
ASSSTGGMGEQF
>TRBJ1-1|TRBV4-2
ASSPRVDREGTEAF
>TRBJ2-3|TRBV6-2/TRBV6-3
ASSYNDFERHTDTQY
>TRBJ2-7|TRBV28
ASSDTGANSYEQY
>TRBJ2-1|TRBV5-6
ASRTSGLNEQF
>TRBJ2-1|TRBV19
ASSIADSFYNEQF
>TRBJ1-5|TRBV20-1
SAREVLPTSNQPQH
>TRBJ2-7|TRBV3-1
ASSDNYEQY
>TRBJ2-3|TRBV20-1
SASVLAGGSDTQY
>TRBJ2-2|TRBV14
ASSQGQAHTGELF
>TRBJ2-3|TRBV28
AAGPHTQY
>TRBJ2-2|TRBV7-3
ASSPLAGAITGELF
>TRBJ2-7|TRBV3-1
ASSGLAGDEQY
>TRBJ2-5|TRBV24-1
ATSDPGEERTQY
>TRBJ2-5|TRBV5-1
ASSGRQGPRIQETQY